This T cell receptor (beta chain) emerged from a study of cytomegalovirus exposure and HLA in healthy donors. Background on the study: The 120 or so validation repertoires and the approximately 670 first-cohort repertoires shared a platform, a later analysis reported.

For this clone: The antigen is not known.

Study-wide points: Specificity of a few CMV-associated chains for CMV antigens was verified in vitro. The authors listed 150 to 200 TCR beta chains as cytomegalovirus-associated.

Produced via immunoSEQ multiplex PCR; TCRdb's table is partial and in-frame only. The top ten clones hold around 3.2% of a sample with roughly 150,000 clones, roughly nine tenths of them seen once. CDR3 length: 15 residues. The germline V gene has CDR1 SEHNR and CDR2 FQNEAQ (reference sequence). Trimming removed 5 bases from V and 4 bases from J; junction bases left unmatched: 6. Sequences were obtained from PBMCs. This sequence joins TRBV7-9 and TRBJ2-2; the match to TRBD2 covers 8 bases. The sequence was obtained from a woman in her late teens or twenties in good health and CMV-seropositive. The CDR3 protein is CASSPGTRITGELFF. The CDR3 nucleotides are TGTGCCAGCAGCCCCGGGACTAGAATCACCGGGGAGCTGTTTTTT.